The 19 T cell receptor beta chains listed next were all sequenced from one sample in a study of cytomegalovirus exposure and HLA in healthy donors. Amplification used 60 Vbeta primers and 13 Jbeta primers. Data came from immunoSEQ multiplex PCR; TCRdb stores just in-frame clones and leaves some out. Seen here are 150,000 to 200,000 clones, approximately 86% observed once, and the top ten hold 1.5% to 2%. The sequencing sample was made of PBMCs. These receptors originate from a woman aged 18-30 years in good health and CMV-seronegative.

This clone was seen a single time. At one end, the junction sequence differs from germline, possibly due to a read error. Other nucleotide sequences in the sample specify the same CDR3. The rearrangement uses TRBV6-1 and TRBJ1-5; TRBD1 is a possible D gene (6 bases). The CDR3 spans 14 residues. Germline CDR1 reads MNHNS; CDR2 reads SASEGT. The CDR3 is CASSDRYSNQPQHF. In DNA, the CDR3 is TGTGCCAGTAGTGACAGGTATAGCAATCAGCCCCAGCATTTT.

The chain carries TRBV6-5 and TRBJ1-4; TRBD1 might be the D (6 bases). Germline lookup yields CDR1 MNHEY and CDR2 SVGAGI. Trimming cost V 7 bases and J 7 bases, with 13 bases left between them. The CDR3 runs to 13 residues. The CDR3 nucleotides are TGTGCCAGCATGGGAGGGGGGACTGAAAAACTGTTTTTT. Translating it yields CASMGGGTEKLFF.

The chain joins TRBV9 to TRBJ2-3; 7 bases agree with TRBD1. The CDR3 has 17 residues. Germline V CDR1 and CDR2: SGDLS, YYNGEE. J was trimmed by 5 bases and V by 4 bases; bases with no gene match: 16. For the CDR3, the DNA is TGTGCCAGCAGCCGCCGACAGGGCGTCAGGCTTGGAGATACGCAGTATTTT. Protein: CASSRRQGVRLGDTQYF. The whole variable domain, remainder taken from reference TRBV9 and TRBJ2-3, is DSGVTQTPKHLITATGQRVTLRCSPRSGDLSVYWYQQSLDQGLQFLIQYYNGEERAKGNILERFSAQQFPDLHSELNLSSLELGDSALYFCASSRRQGVRLGDTQYFGPGTRLTVL.

The chain has TRBV4-2 and TRBJ1-3; D gene ambiguous. The germline gives CDR1 LGHNA, CDR2 YNFKEQ. Trimming pared 1 base from V and 0 bases from J, leaving 7 bases between. The CDR3 consists of 15 residues. The CDR3 here is CASSQVASSGNTIYF. DNA of the CDR3: TGTGCCAGCAGCCAAGTCGCGAGCTCTGGAAACACCATATATTTT.

The table lists this clone with a count of one. This chain uses TRBV6-5 with TRBJ2-1, with 11 bases identical to TRBD2. This CDR3 spans 13 amino acids. Germline assignment: CDR1 MNHEY and CDR2 SVGAGI. With V trimmed by 6 bases and J by 7 bases, 2 bases remained unmatched. CDR3 sequence reads: CASRSSGGNEQFF. Here the CDR3 DNA reads TGTGCCAGCAGATCTAGCGGGGGGAATGAGCAGTTCTTC.

The gene calls are TRBV25-1 and TRBJ1-2; weak D call: TRBD1 (5 bases). Germline-derived CDR1 and CDR2 are MGHDK and SYGVNS. Trimming shortened V by 5 bases and J by 7 bases, and 14 bases separated the two germline ends. The CDR3 loop spans 13 amino acids. In DNA, the CDR3 is TGTGCCAGCAGTAGTCCCAGGGTTGGTGGCTACACCTTC. It translates to CASSSPRVGGYTF.

The chain has TRBV6-1 and TRBJ2-1, with 10 bases identical to TRBD2. The J segment lost 8 bases and the V segment lost 3 bases, leaving 7 bases of the junction unmatched. CDR3 length equals 15 residues. Germline V gene data show CDR1 as MNHNS and CDR2 as SASEGT. The CDR3: CASSDGGAGGYEQFF. The CDR3 nucleotides read TGTGCCAGCAGTGACGGAGGAGCGGGGGGGTATGAGCAGTTCTTC.

The J gene is TRBJ2-3, the V gene TRBV7-8, with TRBD2 identical over 9 bases. CDR1 is SGHVS and CDR2 is FQNEAQ in the germline V gene. V lost 1 base and J lost 6; bases outside the gene matches: 8. CDR3 length: 16 residues. CDR3 protein: CASSLVWRGGLDTQYF. The CDR3, as DNA: TGTGCCAGCAGCTTAGTTTGGCGGGGGGGCCTTGATACGCAGTATTTT.

The chain links TRBV10-2 to TRBJ2-7; D remains unclear. The CDR3 spans 10 residues. Trimming removed 8 bases from V and 3 bases from J, with 5 bases in between. Looked up from germline, CDR1 is WSHSY and CDR2 is SAAADI. CDR3 region: CASAYYEQYF. The CDR3 DNA is TGCGCCAGCGCCTACTACGAGCAGTACTTC.

This chain links TRBV30 with TRBJ2-7; 7 bases line up with TRBD1. Losses at the gene ends were 7 bases for V and 5 bases for J; bases not matched to a gene: 8. This CDR3 has 12 amino acids. Per germline, CDR1 GTSNPN and CDR2 SVGIG (reference sequence). CDR3: CAFGVDRDEQYF. The CDR3 DNA reads TGTGCCTTTGGAGTCGACAGGGACGAGCAGTACTTC.

This chain connects TRBV19 to TRBJ2-1, with D perhaps matching TRBD2 (7 bases). CDR1 and CDR2 from the germline V gene are LNHDA and SQIVND (reference sequence). The CDR3 consists of 15 residues. The germline V and J ends were trimmed by 1 base and 6 bases, with 13 bases remaining between them. The CDR3 is CASSIGQRGGNEQFF. DNA for the CDR3: TGTGCCAGTAGTATAGGCCAGAGGGGGGGCAATGAGCAGTTCTTC.

CDR3 amino acids: CASYGTGSQNSNQPQHF. DNA for the CDR3: TGTGCCAGCTACGGGACAGGGTCCCAAAATAGCAATCAGCCCCAGCATTTT. The chain is built from TRBV11-1 and TRBJ1-5; 9 nucleotides align to TRBD1. The germline gives CDR1 SGHAT, CDR2 FQDESV (reference sequence). The CDR3 is made up of 17 amino acids. V was pared by 8 bases and J by 0 bases, with 11 bases of the junction left unmatched.

V is TRBV10-3 and J is TRBJ1-2, with 8 bases identical to TRBD1. The junction had 2 bases not matched to a gene; V was cut back by 2 bases and J by 0 bases. Per the germline V gene, CDR1 is ENHRY and CDR2 is SYGVKD. CDR3 size: 15 residues. The CDR3 DNA is TGTGCCATCAGTGAGGACAGGGGAGCTAACTATGGCTACACCTTC. The encoded protein is CAISEDRGANYGYTF.

The sample holds a few counts of this clone. DNA for the CDR3: TGTGCCAGCAGTGAAGCTAGCGGGGGCTACAATGAGCAGTTCTTC. Protein: CASSEASGGYNEQFF. The chain has TRBV6-4 and TRBJ2-1; 10 bases match TRBD2. This CDR3 is 15 amino acids long. Germline CDR1 and CDR2: MRHNA and SNTAGT. After removal of 3 bases from V and 3 bases from J, the junction contained 2 bases not matched to a gene.

This chain uses TRBV4-2 with TRBJ2-7; D not certain. V lost 1 base, J lost 6 bases, and 10 bases lay in between. The germline gives CDR1 LGHNA, CDR2 YNFKEQ. This CDR3 has 13 residues. For the CDR3, the DNA is TGTGCCAGCAGCCAAGTGAGTGCCGGCGAGCAGTACTTC. Translated, it gives CASSQVSAGEQYF.

The rearrangement joins TRBV4-3 to TRBJ2-5; D remains unclear. V gave up 4 bases and J gave up 7 bases, with 13 bases separating them. The CDR3 runs 13 residues. Looked up from germline, CDR1 is LGHNA and CDR2 is YSLEER. CDR3 protein: CASSPTSAGTQYF. The CDR3 DNA reads as TGCGCCAGCAGCCCTACGAGCGCTGGGACCCAGTACTTC.

The gene calls are TRBV25-1 and TRBJ1-2, with D uncertain. Trimming removed 1 base at V and 4 bases at J, with 4 bases between. The CDR3 has 12 amino acids. Per the germline V gene, CDR1 is MGHDK and CDR2 is SYGVNS. CDR3 loop: CASSEWSYGYTF. The CDR3 DNA reads TGTGCCAGCAGTGAATGGAGCTATGGCTACACCTTC.

This clone came up once. The chain is built from TRBV2 and TRBJ1-1; D is ambiguous. There are 15 residues in the CDR3. V lost 4 bases and J 1 base, leaving 13 bases between the germline ends. CDR1 is SNHLY, CDR2 FYNNEI, per germline. In DNA form, the CDR3 reads TGTGCCAGCAGTGTCAGGTTGGTAGGGAACACTGAAGCTTTCTTT. Its translation is CASSVRLVGNTEAFF.

This CDR3 is CASSFRGSNHGYTF. CDR3 sequence (DNA): TGTGCCAGCAGTTTTCGGGGGTCGAACCATGGCTACACCTTC. This chain joins TRBV27 and TRBJ1-2, with a tentative D call TRBD1 (5 bases). The CDR3 totals 14 residues. CDR1 MNHEY and CDR2 SMNVEV come from the germline V gene (reference sequence). The ends were cut back, 3 bases at V and 6 bases at J, with 14 bases in the middle.